The 6 T cell receptor beta chains below come from one sample, sequenced in a study of T-cell reconstitution after alpha-beta-depleted transplantation in children. Unique molecular identifiers were used to barcode this TCRbeta library. TCRdb recomputed calls from the PCR reads with MiXCR, one row per CDR3 protein. This repertoire shows about 610,000 distinct CDR3 sequences, under 12% found once; its top ten account for roughly 4%. This specimen consisted of PBMCs from the stem cell graft donor, obtained from the stem cell graft. These receptors came from a human donor who donated a stem cell graft to a child with acute myeloid leukemia.

This clonotype was seen at least ten times. This chain connects TRBV9 to TRBJ2-3; the match to TRBD2 covers 7 bases. The V and J ends lost 9 bases and 4 bases, in that order; junction bases with no gene match: 5. CDR1 SGDLS and CDR2 YYNGEE come from the germline V gene. This CDR3 comprises 12 residues. In DNA form, the CDR3 reads TGTGCCATGAGGGAGGGGCCAGATACGCAGTATTTT. It encodes CAMREGPDTQYF.

This clonotype was counted many times. V and J are TRBV27 and TRBJ1-1; TRBD1 agrees at 8 bases. V dropped 2 bases and J dropped 5; count of bases not matched to a gene: 4. This CDR3 is 14 amino acids long. The germline V gene encodes CDR1 MNHEY and CDR2 SMNVEV (reference sequence). The CDR3 region is CASSLQGARTEAFF. DNA of the CDR3: TGTGCCAGCAGTTTACAGGGGGCTCGGACTGAAGCTTTCTTT.

The V call is TRBV14, the J call TRBJ1-4; D perhaps matches TRBD1 (6 bases). Trimming removed 1 base from V and 2 bases from J, with 11 bases in between. Germline V gives CDR1 SGHDN, CDR2 FVKESK. The CDR3 totals 16 residues. CDR3 sequence reads: CASSQVGTGTNEKLFF. CDR3 DNA: TGTGCCAGCAGCCAAGTGGGTACAGGGACTAATGAAAAACTGTTTTTT.

The genes are TRBV18 and TRBJ2-2; 7 nucleotides line up with TRBD1. The CDR3 runs 15 residues. V lost 5 bases, J lost 4 bases, and 7 bases stayed unmatched. The germline V gene has CDR1 KGHSH and CDR2 LQKENI. The CDR3 nucleotides are TGTGCCAGCTCATCTTCTCCAGGGGGCACCGGGGAGCTGTTTTTT. The encoded protein is CASSSSPGGTGELFF. The variable domain in full, with the rest retrieved from reference TRBV18 and TRBJ2-2, is NAGVMQNPRHLVRRRGQEARLRCSPMKGHSHVYWYRQLPEEGLKFMVYLQKENIIDESGMPKERFSAEFPKEGPSILRIQQVVRGDSAAYFCASSSSPGGTGELFFGEGSRLTVL.

This clonotype has only a few counts. V is TRBV7-2 and J is TRBJ2-7; TRBD2 might be the D (5 bases). Trimming shortened V by 3 bases and J by 7 bases, and 10 bases separated the two germline ends. Germline V gene sequence: CDR1 SGHTA, CDR2 FQGNSA. This CDR3 comprises 12 residues. CDR3 protein: CASSFAGDEQYF. Written as DNA, the CDR3 is TGTGCCAGCAGCTTTGCGGGTGATGAGCAGTACTTC.

This clonotype has a count of ten or more. The rearrangement uses TRBV2 and TRBJ2-2; 11 bases align to TRBD2. The germline V gene has CDR1 SNHLY and CDR2 FYNNEI. J lost 5 bases, V lost 3 bases, and 2 bases had no gene match. The CDR3 extends over 15 amino acids. CDR3 sequence reads: CASSEIAGGTGELFF. The DNA of the CDR3 is TGTGCCAGCAGTGAGATAGCGGGAGGGACCGGGGAGCTGTTTTTT.